This entry concerns a single T cell receptor beta chain. This entry comes from a study of blood T cell repertoires in COVID-19. The wider study: Acute-phase and convalescent COVID-19 samples originated in the United States, Italy and Spain.

Between the trimmed V and J ends, which lost 8 bases and 0 bases, there was a span of 20 bases. Germline-derived CDR1 and CDR2 are MDHEN and SYDVKM. The CDR3 is made up of 17 amino acids. Sequenced by immunoSEQ multiplex PCR; TCRdb stores in-frame clones only, minus some. The table shows about 180,000 clones, with 70% to 90% occurring only once. The chain uses TRBV28 and TRBJ2-4; maybe TRBD1 (6 bases). The sequence derives from a man aged 55-75 years with acute or convalescent COVID-19. The sequencing sample was made of peripheral blood. The CDR3 bases are TGTGCCAGCGCGCCGTGGGGGCAGGGCCTAGCCAAAAACATTCAGTACTTC. Residues: CASAPWGQGLAKNIQYF.